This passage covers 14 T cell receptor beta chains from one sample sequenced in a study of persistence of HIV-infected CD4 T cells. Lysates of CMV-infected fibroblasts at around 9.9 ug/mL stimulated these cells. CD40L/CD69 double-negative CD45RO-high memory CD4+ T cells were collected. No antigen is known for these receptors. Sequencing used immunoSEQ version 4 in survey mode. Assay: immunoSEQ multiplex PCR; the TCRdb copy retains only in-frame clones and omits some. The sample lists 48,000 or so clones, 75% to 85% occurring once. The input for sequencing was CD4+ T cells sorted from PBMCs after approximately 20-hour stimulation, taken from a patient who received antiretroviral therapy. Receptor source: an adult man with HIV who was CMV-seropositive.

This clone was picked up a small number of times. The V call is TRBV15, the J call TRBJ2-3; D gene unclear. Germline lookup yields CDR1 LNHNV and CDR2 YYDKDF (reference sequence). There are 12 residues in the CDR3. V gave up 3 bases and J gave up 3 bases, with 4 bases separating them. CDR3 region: CATSRLTDTQYF. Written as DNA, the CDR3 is TGTGCCACCAGCAGGTTGACAGATACGCAGTATTTT.

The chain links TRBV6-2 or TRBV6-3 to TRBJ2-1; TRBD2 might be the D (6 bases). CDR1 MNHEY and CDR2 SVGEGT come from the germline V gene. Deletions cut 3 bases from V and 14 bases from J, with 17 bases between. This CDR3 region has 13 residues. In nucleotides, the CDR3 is TGTGCCAGCAGTTATGAGGGACTCCGGACGGAGTTCTTC. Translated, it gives CASSYEGLRTEFF.

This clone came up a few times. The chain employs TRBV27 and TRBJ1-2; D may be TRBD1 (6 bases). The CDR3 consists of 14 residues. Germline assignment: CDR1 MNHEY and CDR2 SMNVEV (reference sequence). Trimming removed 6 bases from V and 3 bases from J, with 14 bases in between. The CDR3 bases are TGTGCCAGCAGGCGACTGGGGGCTGACTATGGCTACACCTTC. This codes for CASRRLGADYGYTF.

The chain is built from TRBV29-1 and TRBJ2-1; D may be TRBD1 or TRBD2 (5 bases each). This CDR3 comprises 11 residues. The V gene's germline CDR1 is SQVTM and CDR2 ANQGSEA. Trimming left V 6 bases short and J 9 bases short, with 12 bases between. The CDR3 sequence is CSVGDSPEQFF. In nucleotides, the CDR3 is TGCAGCGTGGGGGATTCGCCTGAGCAGTTCTTC.

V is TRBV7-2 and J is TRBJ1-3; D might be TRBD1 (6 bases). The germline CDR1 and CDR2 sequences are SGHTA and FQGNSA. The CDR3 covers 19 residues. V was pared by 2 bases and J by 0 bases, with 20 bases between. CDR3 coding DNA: TGTGCCAGCAGCTTACTGTCAGGGGCCCTTACGACCTCTGGAAACACCATATATTTT. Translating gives CASSLLSGALTTSGNTIYF.

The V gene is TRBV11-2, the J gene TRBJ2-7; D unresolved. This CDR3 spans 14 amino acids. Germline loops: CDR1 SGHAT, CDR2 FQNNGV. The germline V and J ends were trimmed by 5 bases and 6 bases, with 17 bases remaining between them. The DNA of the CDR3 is TGTGCCAGCAGCCAAGGGCCTTTAAGTAGCGAGCAGTACTTC. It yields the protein CASSQGPLSSEQYF.

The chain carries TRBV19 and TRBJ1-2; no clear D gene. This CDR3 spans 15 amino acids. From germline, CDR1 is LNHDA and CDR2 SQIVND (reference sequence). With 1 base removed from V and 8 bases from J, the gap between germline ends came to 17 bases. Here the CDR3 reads CASSIVGPSAWGYTF. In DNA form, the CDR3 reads TGTGCCAGTAGTATAGTTGGACCCTCGGCCTGGGGCTACACCTTC.

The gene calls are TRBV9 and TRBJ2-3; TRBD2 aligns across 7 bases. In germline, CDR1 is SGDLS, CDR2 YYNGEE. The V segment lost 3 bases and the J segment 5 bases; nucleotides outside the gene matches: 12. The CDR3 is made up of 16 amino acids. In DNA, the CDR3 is TGTGCCAGCAGCGCCACCCACTCGACTAGCCGAGATACGCAGTATTTT. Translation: CASSATHSTSRDTQYF.

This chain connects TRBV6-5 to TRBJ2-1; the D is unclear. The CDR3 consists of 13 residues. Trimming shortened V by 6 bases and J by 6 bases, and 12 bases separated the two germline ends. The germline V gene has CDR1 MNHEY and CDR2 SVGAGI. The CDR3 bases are TGTGCCAGCAGAATCGACAAATCCAATGAGCAGTTCTTC. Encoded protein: CASRIDKSNEQFF.

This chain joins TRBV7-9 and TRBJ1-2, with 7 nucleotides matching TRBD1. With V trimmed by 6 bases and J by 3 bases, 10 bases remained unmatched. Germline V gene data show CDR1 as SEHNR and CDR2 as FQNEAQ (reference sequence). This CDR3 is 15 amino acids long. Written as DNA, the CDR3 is TGTGCCAGCAGTTCAGACAGGGCCCCCCACTATGGCTACACCTTC. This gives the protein CASSSDRAPHYGYTF.

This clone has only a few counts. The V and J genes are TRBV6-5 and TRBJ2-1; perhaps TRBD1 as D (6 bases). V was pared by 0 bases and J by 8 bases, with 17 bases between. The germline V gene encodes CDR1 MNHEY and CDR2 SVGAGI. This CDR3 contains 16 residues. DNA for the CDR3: TGTGCCAGCAGTTACTCGAATACAGGGTGGGCCGATGAGCAGTTCTTC. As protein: CASSYSNTGWADEQFF.

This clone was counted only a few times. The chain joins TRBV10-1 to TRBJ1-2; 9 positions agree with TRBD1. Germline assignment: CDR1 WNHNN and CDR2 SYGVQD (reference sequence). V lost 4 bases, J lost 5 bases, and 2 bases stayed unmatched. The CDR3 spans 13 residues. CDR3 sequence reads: CASSVDRGYGYTF. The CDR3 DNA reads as TGCGCCAGCAGTGTTGACAGGGGGTATGGCTACACCTTC.

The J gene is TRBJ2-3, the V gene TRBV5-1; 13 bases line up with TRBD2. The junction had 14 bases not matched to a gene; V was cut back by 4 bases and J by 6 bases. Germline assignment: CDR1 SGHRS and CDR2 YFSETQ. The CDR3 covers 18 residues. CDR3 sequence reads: CASSVGTSGRAGRDTQYF. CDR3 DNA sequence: TGCGCCAGCAGCGTTGGAACTAGCGGGAGGGCCGGTAGGGATACGCAGTATTTT.

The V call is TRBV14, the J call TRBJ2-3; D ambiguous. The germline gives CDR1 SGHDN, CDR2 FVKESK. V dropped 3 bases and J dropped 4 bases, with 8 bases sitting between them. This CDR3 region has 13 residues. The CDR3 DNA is TGTGCCAGCAGCCACAGATCTTCAGATACGCAGTATTTT. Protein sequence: CASSHRSSDTQYF.